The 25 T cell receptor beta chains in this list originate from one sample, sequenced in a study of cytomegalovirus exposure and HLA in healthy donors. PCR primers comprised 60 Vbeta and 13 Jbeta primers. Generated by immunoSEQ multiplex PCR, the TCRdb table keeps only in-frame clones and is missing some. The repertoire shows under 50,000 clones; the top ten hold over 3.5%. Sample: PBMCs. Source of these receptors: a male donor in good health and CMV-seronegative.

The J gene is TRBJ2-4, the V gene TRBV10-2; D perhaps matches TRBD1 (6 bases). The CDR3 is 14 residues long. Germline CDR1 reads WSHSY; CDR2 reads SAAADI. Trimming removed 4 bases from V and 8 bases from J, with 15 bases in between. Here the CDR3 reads CASSAFGRGDIQYF. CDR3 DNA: TGCGCCAGCAGTGCGTTTGGCAGGGGTGACATTCAGTACTTC.

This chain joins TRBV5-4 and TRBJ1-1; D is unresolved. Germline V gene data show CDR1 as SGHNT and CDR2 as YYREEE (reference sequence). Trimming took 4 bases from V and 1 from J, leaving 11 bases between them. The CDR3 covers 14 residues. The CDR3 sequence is CASSPVSGNTEAFF. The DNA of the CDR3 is TGTGCCAGCAGCCCGGTGTCCGGGAACACTGAAGCTTTCTTT.

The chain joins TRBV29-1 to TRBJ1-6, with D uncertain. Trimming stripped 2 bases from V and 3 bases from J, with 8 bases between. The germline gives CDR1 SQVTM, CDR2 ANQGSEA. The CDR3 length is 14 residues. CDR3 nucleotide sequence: TGCAGCGTTGAAACAGATATCTATAATTCACCCCTCCACTTT. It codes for CSVETDIYNSPLHF.

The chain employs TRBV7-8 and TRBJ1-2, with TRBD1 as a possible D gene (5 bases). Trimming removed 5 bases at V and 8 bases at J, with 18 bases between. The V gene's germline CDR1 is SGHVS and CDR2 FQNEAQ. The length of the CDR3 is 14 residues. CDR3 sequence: CASSGRGQGWGYTF. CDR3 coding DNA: TGTGCCAGCAGCGGAAGGGGTCAGGGTTGGGGCTACACCTTC.

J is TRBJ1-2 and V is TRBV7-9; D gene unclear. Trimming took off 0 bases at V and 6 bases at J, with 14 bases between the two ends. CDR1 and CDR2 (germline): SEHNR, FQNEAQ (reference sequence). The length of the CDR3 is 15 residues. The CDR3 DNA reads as TGTGCCAGCAGCTTAGCTGGGGAGGGTTCCGATGGCTACACCTTC. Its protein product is CASSLAGEGSDGYTF.

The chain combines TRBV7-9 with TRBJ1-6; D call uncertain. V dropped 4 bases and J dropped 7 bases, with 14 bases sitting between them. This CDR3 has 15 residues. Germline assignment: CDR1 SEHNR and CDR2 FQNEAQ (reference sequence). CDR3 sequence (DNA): TGTGCCAGCAGCTCCCGTCGGGGTCAGAATTCACCCCTCCACTTT. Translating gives CASSSRRGQNSPLHF.

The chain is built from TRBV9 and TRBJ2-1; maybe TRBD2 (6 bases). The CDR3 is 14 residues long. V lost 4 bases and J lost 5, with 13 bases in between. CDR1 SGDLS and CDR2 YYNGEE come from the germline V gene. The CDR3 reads CASSPRGLDNEQFF. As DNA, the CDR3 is TGTGCCAGCAGCCCCCGGGGACTCGACAATGAGCAGTTCTTC.

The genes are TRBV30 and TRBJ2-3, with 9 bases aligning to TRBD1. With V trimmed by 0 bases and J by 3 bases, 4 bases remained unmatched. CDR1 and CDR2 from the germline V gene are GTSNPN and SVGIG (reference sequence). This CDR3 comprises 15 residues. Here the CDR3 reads CAWSVGTGTTDTQYF. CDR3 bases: TGTGCCTGGAGTGTAGGGACAGGGACTACAGATACGCAGTATTTT.

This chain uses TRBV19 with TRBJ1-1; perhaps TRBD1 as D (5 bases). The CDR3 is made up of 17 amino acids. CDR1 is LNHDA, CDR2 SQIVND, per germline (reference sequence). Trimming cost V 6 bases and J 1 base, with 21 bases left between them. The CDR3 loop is CASRRPGWGNANTEAFF. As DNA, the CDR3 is TGTGCCAGTAGGCGTCCCGGGTGGGGCAATGCGAACACTGAAGCTTTCTTT.

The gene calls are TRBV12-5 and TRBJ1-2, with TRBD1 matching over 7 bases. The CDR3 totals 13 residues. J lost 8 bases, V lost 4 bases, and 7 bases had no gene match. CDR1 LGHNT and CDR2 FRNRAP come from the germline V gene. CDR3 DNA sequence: TGTGCTAGTGGTTCAACAGGGGCGTGGGGCTACACCTTC. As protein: CASGSTGAWGYTF.

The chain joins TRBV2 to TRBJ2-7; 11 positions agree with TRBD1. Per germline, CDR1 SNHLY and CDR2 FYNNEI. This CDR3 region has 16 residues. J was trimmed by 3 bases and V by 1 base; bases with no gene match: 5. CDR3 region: CASSEEGQGVVYEQYF. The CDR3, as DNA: TGTGCCAGCAGTGAAGAGGGACAGGGGGTAGTCTACGAGCAGTACTTC.

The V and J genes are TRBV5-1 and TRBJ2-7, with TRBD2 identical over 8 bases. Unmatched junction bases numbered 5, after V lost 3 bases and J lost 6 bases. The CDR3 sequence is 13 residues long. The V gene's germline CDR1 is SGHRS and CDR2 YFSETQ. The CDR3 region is CASSWAGGGEQYF. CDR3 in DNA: TGCGCCAGCAGCTGGGCGGGGGGTGGCGAGCAGTACTTC.

This CDR3 is CASSAISGTRSYEQYF. For the CDR3, the DNA is TGTGCCAGTAGTGCCATTTCCGGGACTAGGTCCTACGAGCAGTACTTC. The rearrangement uses TRBV19 and TRBJ2-7; 8 bases are a match to TRBD2. Germline values: CDR1 LNHDA, CDR2 SQIVND (reference sequence). The CDR3 extends over 16 amino acids. Germline trimming cut 5 bases from V and 1 base from J; bases unmatched to any gene: 10. Looking up the rest from reference TRBV19 and TRBJ2-7 gives the full variable domain: DGGITQSPKYLFRKEGQNVTLSCEQNLNHDAMYWYRQDPGQGLRLIYYSQIVNDFQKGDIAEGYSVSREKKESFPLTVTSAQKNPTAFYLCASSAISGTRSYEQYFGPGTRLTVT.

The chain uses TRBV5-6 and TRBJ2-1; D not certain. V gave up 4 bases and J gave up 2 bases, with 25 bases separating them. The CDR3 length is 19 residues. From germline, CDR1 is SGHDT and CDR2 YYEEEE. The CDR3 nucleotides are TGTGCCAGCAGCCAATCTCCGACTGGAACGTTAGCACCCTACAATGAGCAGTTCTTC. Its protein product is CASSQSPTGTLAPYNEQFF.

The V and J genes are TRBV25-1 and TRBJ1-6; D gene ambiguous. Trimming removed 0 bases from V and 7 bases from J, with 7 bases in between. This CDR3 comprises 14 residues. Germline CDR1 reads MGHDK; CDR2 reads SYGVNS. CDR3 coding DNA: TGTGCCAGCAGTGAATATCTCAGGAATTCACCCCTCCACTTT. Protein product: CASSEYLRNSPLHF.

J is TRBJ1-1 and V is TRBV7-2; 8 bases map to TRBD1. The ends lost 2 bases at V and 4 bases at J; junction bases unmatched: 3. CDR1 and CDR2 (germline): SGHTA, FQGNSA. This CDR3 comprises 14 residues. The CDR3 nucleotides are TGTGCCAGCAGCTTATGGGACAGGAGCACTGAAGCTTTCTTT. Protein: CASSLWDRSTEAFF.

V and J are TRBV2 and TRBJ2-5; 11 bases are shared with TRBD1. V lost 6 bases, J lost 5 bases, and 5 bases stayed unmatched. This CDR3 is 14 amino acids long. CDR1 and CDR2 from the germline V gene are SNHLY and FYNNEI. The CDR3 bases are TGTGCCAGCAGCCGGACAGGGGGCTATGAGACCCAGTACTTC. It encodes CASSRTGGYETQYF.

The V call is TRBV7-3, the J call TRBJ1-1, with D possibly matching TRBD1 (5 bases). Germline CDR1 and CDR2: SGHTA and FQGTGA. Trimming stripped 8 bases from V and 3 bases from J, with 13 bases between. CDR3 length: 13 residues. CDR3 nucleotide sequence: TGTGCCAGCGCGGGGGGGACCGACACTGAAGCTTTCTTT. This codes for CASAGGTDTEAFF. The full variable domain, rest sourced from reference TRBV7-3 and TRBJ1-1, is GAGVSQTPSNKVTEKGKYVELRCDPISGHTALYWYRQSLGQGPEFLIYFQGTGAADDSGLPNDRFFAVRPEGSVSTLKIQRTERGDSAVYLCASAGGTDTEAFFGQGTRLTVV.

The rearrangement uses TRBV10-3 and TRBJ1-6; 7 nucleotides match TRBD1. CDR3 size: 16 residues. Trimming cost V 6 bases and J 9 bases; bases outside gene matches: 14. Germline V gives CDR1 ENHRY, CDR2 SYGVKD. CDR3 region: CAISGTAGPGGSPLHF. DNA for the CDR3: TGTGCCATCAGCGGGACAGCCGGTCCCGGGGGTTCACCCCTCCACTTT.

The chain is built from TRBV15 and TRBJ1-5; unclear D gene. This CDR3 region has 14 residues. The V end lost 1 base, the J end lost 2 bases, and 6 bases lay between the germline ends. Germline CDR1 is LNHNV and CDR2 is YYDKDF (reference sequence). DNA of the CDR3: TGTGCCACCAGCAGAGGAACAGGCAATCAGCCCCAGCATTTT. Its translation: CATSRGTGNQPQHF.

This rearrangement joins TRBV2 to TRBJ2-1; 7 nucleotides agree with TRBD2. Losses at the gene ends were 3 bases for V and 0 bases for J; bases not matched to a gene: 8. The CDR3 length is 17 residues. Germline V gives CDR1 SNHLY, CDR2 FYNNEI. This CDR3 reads CASSDRGAGRSYNEQFF. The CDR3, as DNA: TGTGCCAGCAGTGACCGGGGAGCGGGGCGCTCCTACAATGAGCAGTTCTTC.

The CDR3 protein is CASSARGRGLNSPLHF. DNA for the CDR3: TGTGCCAGCAGTGCCCGGGGTAGGGGGCTAAATTCACCCCTCCACTTT. This sequence joins TRBV27 and TRBJ1-6, with 7 bases identical to TRBD1. Germline assignment: CDR1 MNHEY and CDR2 SMNVEV (reference sequence). The CDR3 is 16 amino acids. V lost 5 bases, J lost 7 bases, and 11 bases stayed unmatched.

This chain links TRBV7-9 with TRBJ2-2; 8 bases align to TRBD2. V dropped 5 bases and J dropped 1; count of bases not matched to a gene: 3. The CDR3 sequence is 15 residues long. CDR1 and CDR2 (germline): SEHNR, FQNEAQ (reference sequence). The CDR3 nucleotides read TGTGCCAGCAGCCCGAGCGGGGGGAACACCGGGGAGCTGTTTTTT. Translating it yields CASSPSGGNTGELFF.

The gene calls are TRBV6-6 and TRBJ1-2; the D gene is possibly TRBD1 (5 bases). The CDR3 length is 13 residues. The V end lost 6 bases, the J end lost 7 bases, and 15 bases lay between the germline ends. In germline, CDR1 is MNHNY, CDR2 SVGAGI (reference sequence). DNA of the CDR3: TGTGCCAGCAGGTTGGGGGAGGGACGTGGCTACACCTTC. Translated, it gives CASRLGEGRGYTF.

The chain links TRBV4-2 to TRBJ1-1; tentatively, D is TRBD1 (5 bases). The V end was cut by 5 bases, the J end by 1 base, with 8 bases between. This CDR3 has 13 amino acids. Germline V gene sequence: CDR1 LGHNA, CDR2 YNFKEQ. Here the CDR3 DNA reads TGTGCCAGCAGCGAGACAGAGAACACTGAAGCTTTCTTT. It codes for CASSETENTEAFF.